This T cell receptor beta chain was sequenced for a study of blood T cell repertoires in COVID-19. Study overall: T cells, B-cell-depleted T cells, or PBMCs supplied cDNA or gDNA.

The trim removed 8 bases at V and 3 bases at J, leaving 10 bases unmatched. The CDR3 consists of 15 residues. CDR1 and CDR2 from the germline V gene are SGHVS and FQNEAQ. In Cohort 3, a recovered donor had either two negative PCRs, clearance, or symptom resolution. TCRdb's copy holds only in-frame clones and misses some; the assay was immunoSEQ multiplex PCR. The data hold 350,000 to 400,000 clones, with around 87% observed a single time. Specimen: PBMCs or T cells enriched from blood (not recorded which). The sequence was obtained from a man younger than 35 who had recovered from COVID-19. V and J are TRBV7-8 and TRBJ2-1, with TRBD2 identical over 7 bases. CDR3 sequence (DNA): TGTGCCAGCGCGGGGTCGGGAGGACTCTACAATGAGCAGTTCTTC. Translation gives CASAGSGGLYNEQFF.